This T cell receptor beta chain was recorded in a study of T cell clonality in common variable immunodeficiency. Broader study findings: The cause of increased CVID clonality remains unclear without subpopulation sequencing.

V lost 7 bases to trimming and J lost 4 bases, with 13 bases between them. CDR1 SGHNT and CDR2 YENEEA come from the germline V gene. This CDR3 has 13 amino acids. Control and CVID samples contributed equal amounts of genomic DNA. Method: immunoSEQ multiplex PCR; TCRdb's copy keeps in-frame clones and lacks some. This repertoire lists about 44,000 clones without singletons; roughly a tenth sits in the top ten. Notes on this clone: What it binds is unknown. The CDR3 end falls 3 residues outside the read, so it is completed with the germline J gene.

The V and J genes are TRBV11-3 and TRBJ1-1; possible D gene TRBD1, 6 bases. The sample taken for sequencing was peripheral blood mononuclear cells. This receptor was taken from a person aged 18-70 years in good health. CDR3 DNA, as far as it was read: TGTGCCAGCACCTCATCCAGGGGCACTGAA. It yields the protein CASTSSRGTE. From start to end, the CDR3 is CASTSSRGTEAFF.